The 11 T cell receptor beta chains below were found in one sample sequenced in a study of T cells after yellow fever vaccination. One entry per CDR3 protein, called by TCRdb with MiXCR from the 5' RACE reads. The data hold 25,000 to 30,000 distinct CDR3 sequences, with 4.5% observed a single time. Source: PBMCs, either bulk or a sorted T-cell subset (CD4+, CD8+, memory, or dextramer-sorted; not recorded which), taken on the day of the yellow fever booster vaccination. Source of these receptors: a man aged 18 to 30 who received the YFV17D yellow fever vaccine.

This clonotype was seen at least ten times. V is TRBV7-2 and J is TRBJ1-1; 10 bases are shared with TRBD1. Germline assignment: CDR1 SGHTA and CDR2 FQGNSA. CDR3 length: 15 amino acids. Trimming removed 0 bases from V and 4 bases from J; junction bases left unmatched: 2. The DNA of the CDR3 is TGTGCCAGCAGCTTAGCGGGACAGGGGCTCACTGAAGCTTTCTTT. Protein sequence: CASSLAGQGLTEAFF.

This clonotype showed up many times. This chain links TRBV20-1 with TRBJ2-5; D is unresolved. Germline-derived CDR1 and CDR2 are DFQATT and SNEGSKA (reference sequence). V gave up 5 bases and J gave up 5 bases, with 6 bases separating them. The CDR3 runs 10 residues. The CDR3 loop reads CSAAQETQYF. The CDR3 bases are TGCAGTGCTGCCCAGGAGACCCAGTACTTC.

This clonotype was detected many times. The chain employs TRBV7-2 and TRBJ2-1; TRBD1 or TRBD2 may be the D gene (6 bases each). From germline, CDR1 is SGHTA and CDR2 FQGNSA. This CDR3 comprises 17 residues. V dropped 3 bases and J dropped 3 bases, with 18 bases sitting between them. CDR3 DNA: TGTGCCAGCAGCTTCCTGTCATCCGGGGGACACTACAATGAGCAGTTCTTC. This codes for CASSFLSSGGHYNEQFF.

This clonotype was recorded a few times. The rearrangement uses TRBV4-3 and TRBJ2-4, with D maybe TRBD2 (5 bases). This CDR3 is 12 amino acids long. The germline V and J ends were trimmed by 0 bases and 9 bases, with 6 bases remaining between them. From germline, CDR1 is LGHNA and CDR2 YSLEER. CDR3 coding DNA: TGCGCCAGCAGCCAAGATGAGGGCATTCAGTACTTC. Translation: CASSQDEGIQYF.

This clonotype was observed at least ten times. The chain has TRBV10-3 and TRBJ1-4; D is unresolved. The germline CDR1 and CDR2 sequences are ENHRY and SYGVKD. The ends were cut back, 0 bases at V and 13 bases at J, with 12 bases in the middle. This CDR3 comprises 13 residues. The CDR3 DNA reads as TGTGCCATCAGTGAGTCGATGGAGGGAAGACTGTTTTTT. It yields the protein CAISESMEGRLFF.

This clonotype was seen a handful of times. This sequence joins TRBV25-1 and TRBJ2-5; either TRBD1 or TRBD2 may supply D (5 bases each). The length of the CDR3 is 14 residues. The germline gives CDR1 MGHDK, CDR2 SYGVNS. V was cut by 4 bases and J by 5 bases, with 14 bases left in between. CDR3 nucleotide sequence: TGTGCCAGCAGTGGTCGGGACCAAGGGGAGACCCAGTACTTC. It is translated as CASSGRDQGETQYF.

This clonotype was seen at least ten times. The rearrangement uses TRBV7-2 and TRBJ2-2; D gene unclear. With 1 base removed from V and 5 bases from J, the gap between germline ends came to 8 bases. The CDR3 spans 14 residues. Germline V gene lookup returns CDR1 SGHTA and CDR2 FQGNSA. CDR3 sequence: CASSLVLVTGELFF. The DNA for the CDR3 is TGTGCCAGCAGCTTAGTTTTGGTAACCGGGGAGCTGTTTTTT. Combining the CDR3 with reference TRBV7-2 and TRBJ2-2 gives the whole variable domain GAGVSQSPSNKVTEKGKDVELRCDPISGHTALYWYRQSLGQGLEFLIYFQGNSAPDKSGLPSDRFSAERTGGSVSTLTIQRTQQEDSAVYLCASSLVLVTGELFFGEGSRLTVL.

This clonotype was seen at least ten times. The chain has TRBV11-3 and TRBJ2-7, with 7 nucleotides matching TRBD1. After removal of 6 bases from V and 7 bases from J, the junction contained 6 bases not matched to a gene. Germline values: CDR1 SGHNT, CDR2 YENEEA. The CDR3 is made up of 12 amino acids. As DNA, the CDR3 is TGTGCCAGCAGTAAACAGGGGCAGGAGCAGTACTTC. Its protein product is CASSKQGQEQYF. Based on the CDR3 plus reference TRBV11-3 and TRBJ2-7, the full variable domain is EAGVVQSPRYKIIEKKQPVAFWCNPISGHNTLYWYLQNLGQGPELLIRYENEEAVDDSQLPKDRFSAERLKGVDSTLKIQPAELGDSAVYLCASSKQGQEQYFGPGTRLTVT.

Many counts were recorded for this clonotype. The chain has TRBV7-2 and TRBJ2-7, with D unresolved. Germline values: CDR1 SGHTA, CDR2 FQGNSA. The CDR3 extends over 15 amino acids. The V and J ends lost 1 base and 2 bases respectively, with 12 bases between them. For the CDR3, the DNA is TGTGCCAGCAGCTTAGGGCGGCCGCGCACCTACGAGCAGTACTTC. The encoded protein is CASSLGRPRTYEQYF.

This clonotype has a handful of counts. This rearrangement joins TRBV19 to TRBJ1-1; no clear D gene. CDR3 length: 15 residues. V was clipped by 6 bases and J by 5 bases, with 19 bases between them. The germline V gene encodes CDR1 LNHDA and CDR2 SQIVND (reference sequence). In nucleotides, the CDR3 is TGTGCCAGTAGCGTGGAGGGATGGTCGGGTACTGAAGCTTTCTTT. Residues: CASSVEGWSGTEAFF.

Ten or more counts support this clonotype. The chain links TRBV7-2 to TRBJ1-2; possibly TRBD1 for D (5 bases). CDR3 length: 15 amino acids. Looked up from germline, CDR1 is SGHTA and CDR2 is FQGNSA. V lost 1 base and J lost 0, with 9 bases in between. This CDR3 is CASSLGQGANYGYTF. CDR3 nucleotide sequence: TGTGCCAGCAGCTTAGGCCAGGGAGCTAACTATGGCTACACCTTC.